This T cell receptor (beta chain) was sequenced for a study of control samples from healthy donors and cancer patients. Produced via immunoSEQ multiplex PCR; TCRdb's table is partial and in-frame only. The sample consists of 150,000 to 200,000 clones, around 90% of them appearing once. Looked up from germline, CDR1 is SGDLS and CDR2 is YYNGEE. This CDR3 is 11 amino acids long. V lost 5 bases, J lost 8 bases, and 10 bases lay in between. The V gene is TRBV9, the J gene TRBJ1-2, with D maybe TRBD1 (5 bases). The specimen was blood. This clonotype originated in a woman aged 45-65 years in good health. CDR3 sequence reads: CASRASGGYTF. The CDR3 DNA sequence: TGTGCCAGCAGAGCGTCAGGGGGCTACACCTTC.